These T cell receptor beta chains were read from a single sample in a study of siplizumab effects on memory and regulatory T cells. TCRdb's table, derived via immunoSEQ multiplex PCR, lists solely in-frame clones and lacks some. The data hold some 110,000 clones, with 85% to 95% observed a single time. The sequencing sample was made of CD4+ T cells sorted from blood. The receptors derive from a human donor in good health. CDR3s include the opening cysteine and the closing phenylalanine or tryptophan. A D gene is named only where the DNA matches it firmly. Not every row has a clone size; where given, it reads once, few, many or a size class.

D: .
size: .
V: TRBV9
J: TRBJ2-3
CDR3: CASSVATGDTQYF
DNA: TGTGCCAGCAGCGTAGCAACTGGAGATACGCAGTATTTT

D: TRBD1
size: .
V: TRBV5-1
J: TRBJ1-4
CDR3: CASSSGQLNEKLFF
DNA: TGCGCCAGCAGCTCGGGACAGCTTAATGAAAAACTGTTTTTT

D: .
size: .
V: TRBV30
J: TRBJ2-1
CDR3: CAWSLLATYNEQFF
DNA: TGTGCCTGGAGTCTACTAGCTACCTACAATGAGCAGTTCTTC

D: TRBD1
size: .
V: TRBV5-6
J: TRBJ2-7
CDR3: CASSSTIRDRVVYEQYF
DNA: TGTGCCAGCAGCTCTACGATCAGGGACAGGGTTGTGTACGAGCAGTACTTC

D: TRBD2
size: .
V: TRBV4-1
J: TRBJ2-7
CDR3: CASSQAVLAGVPEQYF
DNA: TGCGCCAGCAGCCAAGCGGTGTTAGCGGGAGTACCCGAGCAGTACTTC

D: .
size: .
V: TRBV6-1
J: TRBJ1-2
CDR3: CASSDPGIHTF
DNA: TGTGCCAGCAGTGACCCGGGAATCCACACCTTC

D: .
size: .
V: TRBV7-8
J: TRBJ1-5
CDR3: CASSFRRQQPQHF
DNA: TGTGCCAGCAGCTTCCGACGGCAACAGCCCCAGCATTTT

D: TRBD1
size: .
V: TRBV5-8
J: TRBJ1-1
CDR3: CASSLDRTGGVVEAFF
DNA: TGTGCCAGCAGCTTAGATCGGACAGGGGGAGTTGTTGAAGCTTTCTTT

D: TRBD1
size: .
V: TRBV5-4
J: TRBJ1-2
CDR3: CASSLAKGTGDGYTF
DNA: TGTGCCAGCAGCTTGGCCAAAGGGACAGGGGATGGCTACACCTTC

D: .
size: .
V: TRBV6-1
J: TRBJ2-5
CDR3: CASRRVGETQYF
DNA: TGTGCCAGCAGGCGCGTGGGGGAGACCCAGTACTTC

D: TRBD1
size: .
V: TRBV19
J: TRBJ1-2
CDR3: CASSIPGQRPNYGYTF
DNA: TGTGCCAGTAGTATACCGGGACAGAGGCCTAACTATGGCTACACCTTC

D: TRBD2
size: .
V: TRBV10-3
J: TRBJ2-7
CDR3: CAISESGLSYEQYF
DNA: TGTGCCATCAGTGAGTCGGGACTATCCTACGAGCAGTACTTC

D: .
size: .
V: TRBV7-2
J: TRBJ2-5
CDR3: CASSLLPGETQYF
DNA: TGTGCCAGCAGCTTACTCCCGGGGGAGACCCAGTACTTC

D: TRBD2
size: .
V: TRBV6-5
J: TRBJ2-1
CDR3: CASSYGAGSYNEQFF
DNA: TGTGCCAGCAGTTACGGAGCGGGATCCTACAATGAGCAGTTCTTC

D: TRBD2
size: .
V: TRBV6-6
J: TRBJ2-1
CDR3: CASSYPGTSGNEQFF
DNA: TGTGCCAGCAGTTATCCTGGAACTAGCGGCAATGAGCAGTTCTTC

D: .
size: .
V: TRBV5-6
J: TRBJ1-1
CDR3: CASSNPDRNTEAFF
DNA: TGTGCCAGCAGCAACCCGGACAGGAACACTGAAGCTTTCTTT

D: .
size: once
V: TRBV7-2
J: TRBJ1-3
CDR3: CASSLVLGAGNTIYF
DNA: TGTGCCAGCAGCTTAGTCCTGGGAGCTGGAAACACCATATATTTT

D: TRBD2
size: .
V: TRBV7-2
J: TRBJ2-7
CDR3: CASSLGTSGMIYEQYF
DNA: TGTGCCAGCAGCTTGGGGACTAGCGGGATGATCTACGAGCAGTACTTC

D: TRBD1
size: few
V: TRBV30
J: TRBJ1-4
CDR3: CAWSVGIHRGKLFF
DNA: TGTGCCTGGAGTGTCGGGATACACAGGGGAAAACTGTTTTTT

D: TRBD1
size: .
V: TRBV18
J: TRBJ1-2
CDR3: CASSPNPTGLFNYGYTF
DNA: TGTGCCAGCTCCCCAAATCCGACAGGGCTCTTTAACTATGGCTACACCTTC

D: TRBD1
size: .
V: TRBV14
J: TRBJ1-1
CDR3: CASSDRANTEAFF
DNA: TGTGCCAGCTCGGACAGGGCGAACACTGAAGCTTTCTTT

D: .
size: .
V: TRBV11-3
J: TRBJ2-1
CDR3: CASSTGLLPVNEQFF
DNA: TGTGCCAGCAGCACCGGACTTTTACCAGTCAATGAGCAGTTCTTC

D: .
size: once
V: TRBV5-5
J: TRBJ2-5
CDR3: CASSLNPAFQETQYF
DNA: TGTGCCAGCAGCTTGAATCCAGCTTTCCAAGAGACCCAGTACTTC

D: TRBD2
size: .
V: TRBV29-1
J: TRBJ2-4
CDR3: CSVEGLAGQVGNIQYF
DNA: TGCAGCGTTGAAGGACTAGCGGGACAAGTCGGGAACATTCAGTACTTC